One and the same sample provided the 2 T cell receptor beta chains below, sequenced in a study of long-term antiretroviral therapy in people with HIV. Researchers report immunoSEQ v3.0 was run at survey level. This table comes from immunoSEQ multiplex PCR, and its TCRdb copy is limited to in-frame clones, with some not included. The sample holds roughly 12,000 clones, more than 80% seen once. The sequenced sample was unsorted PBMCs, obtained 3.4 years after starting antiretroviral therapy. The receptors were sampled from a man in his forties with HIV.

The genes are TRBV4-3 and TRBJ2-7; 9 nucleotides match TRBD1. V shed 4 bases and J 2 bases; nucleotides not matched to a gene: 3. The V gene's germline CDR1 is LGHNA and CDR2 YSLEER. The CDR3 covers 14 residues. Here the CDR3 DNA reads TGCGCCAGCAGCCCCCGGACAGGGGCCTACGAGCAGTACTTC. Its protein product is CASSPRTGAYEQYF.

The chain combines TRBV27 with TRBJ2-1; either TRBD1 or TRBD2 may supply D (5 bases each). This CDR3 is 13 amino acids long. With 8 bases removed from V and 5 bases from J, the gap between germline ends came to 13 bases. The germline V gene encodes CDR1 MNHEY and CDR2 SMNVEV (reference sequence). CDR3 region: CASGPGRHNEQFF. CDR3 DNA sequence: TGTGCCAGCGGACCGGGACGTCACAATGAGCAGTTCTTC.